This T cell receptor beta chain is drawn from a study of cytomegalovirus exposure and HLA in healthy donors. Study results and caveats: The investigators catalogued 150 or so TCR beta chains as cytomegalovirus-associated.

Germline-derived CDR1 and CDR2 are SGHTA and FQGNSA. Deletions cut 1 base from V and 2 bases from J, with 9 bases between. This CDR3 contains 14 residues. Generated by immunoSEQ multiplex PCR, the TCRdb table keeps only in-frame clones and is missing some. The sample holds over 110,000 clones, 85% to 90% seen once. With regard to this clone: What it binds is not known.

The donors formed part of the approximately 120-subject validation cohort, distinct from the approximately 670-subject first cohort. The V call is TRBV7-2, the J call TRBJ2-7; a possible D gene is TRBD2 (6 bases). This TCR came from a man aged 18 to 35 in good health and CMV-seropositive. Sample: PBMCs. This CDR3 reads CASSLDSGAYEQYF. The CDR3 DNA follows: TGTGCCAGCAGCTTAGACTCGGGGGCCTACGAGCAGTACTTC.